This T cell receptor beta chain was documented in a study of regulatory T cells in long-lasting Graves disease. Time point in this sample: persistent/refractory GD, antithyroid drugs over 5 years with positive TRAb. The TCR library was prepared using RNA isolated from PBMCs. CDR3 size: 16 residues. Germline CDR1 and CDR2: MNHNS and SASEGT. Deletions cut 2 bases from V and 3 bases from J, with 11 bases between. This clonotype has just a few counts. Antigen specificity is unknown. Both iRepertoire HTBI primers and Arm-PCR of CDR3 regions were used to build the TCR beta libraries. Authors' processing steps: From all samples, identification returned roughly 15 TRBJ and about 60 TRBV segments. TCRdb used MiXCR to reprocess the multiplex PCR reads, holding one entry per CDR3 protein. The V and J calls come from TCRdb's annotation, not from the publication. The sample has 300,000 to 400,000 distinct CDR3 sequences; about 20% are singletons.

Study-wide findings and caveats: Patients with persistent Graves' had lower TCR diversity than newly diagnosed patients.

The receptor was derived from a female donor with Graves disease. J is TRBJ2-6 and V is TRBV6-1; D unresolved. Sample: peripheral blood mononuclear cells (PBMCs), taken when the disease was refractory, from a patient treated with antithyroid drugs. CDR3: CASSEQAAGGANVLTF. CDR3 bases: TGTGCCAGCAGTGAACAGGCCGCCGGTGGGGCCAACGTCCTGACTTTC.